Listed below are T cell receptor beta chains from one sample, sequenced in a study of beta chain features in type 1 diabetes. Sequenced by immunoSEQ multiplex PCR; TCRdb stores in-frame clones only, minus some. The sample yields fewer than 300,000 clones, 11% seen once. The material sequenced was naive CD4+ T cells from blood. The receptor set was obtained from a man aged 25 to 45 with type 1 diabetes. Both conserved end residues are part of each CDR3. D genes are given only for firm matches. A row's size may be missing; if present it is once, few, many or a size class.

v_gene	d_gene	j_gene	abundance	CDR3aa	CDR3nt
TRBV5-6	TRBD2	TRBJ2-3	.	CASSPSGSSTDTQYF	TGTGCCAGCAGCCCTAGCGGGAGTAGCACAGATACGCAGTATTTT
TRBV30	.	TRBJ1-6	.	CAWSSGYNSPLHF	TGTGCCTGGAGTAGCGGATATAATTCACCCCTCCACTTT
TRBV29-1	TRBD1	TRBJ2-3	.	CSVAWTGPTDTQYF	TGCAGCGTTGCCTGGACAGGCCCCACAGATACGCAGTATTTT
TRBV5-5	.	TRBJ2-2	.	CASSWTLDTGELFF	TGTGCCAGCAGCTGGACTCTGGACACCGGGGAGCTGTTTTTT
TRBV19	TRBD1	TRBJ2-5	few	CASSTQGAKTQYF	TGTGCCAGTAGTACACAGGGGGCGAAGACCCAGTACTTC
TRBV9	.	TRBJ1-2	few	CASSEDSLNYGYTF	TGTGCCAGCAGCGAGGACAGCCTTAACTATGGCTACACCTTC
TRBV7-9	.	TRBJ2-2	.	CASSLRGPNTGELFF	TGTGCCAGCAGCTTGCGTGGGCCGAACACCGGGGAGCTGTTTTTT
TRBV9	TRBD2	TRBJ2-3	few	CASSVTGTSGGITDTQYF	TGTGCCAGCAGCGTGACCGGGACTAGCGGGGGGATCACAGATACGCAGTATTTT
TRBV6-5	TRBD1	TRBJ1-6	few	CASSSGGWSPLHF	TGTGCCAGCAGCTCAGGGGGCTGGTCACCCCTCCACTTT
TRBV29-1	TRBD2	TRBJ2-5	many	CSVSGAQETQYF	TGCAGCGTTAGCGGGGCACAAGAGACCCAGTACTTC
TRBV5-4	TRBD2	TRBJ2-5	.	CASSLGGGLQETQYF	TGTGCCAGCAGCTTGGGCGGGGGGCTCCAAGAGACCCAGTACTTC
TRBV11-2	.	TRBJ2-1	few	CASSLDGGGGSREQFF	TGTGCCAGCAGCTTAGATGGGGGAGGCGGGTCAAGGGAGCAGTTCTTC
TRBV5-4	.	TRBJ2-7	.	CASRPQGLPYEQYF	TGTGCCAGCCGCCCCCAGGGTCTTCCCTACGAGCAGTACTTC
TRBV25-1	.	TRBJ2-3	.	CASSESVADTQYF	TGTGCCAGCAGTGAATCGGTAGCAGATACGCAGTATTTT
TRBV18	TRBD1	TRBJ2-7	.	CASSPDRAHEQYF	TGTGCCAGCTCACCGGACAGGGCCCACGAGCAGTACTTC
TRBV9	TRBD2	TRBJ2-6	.	CASSVERLAGSGANVLTF	TGTGCCAGCAGCGTAGAGCGACTAGCGGGCTCTGGGGCCAACGTCCTGACTTTC
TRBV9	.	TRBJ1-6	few	CASSVRRNDSPLHF	TGTGCCAGCAGCGTGCGAAGAAACGATTCACCCCTCCACTTT
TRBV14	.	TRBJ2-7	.	CASSQATYEQYF	TGTGCCAGCAGCCAGGCGACTTACGAGCAGTACTTC
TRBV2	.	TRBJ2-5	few	CASRGLGETQYF	TGTGCCAGCAGGGGGCTCGGAGAGACCCAGTACTTC
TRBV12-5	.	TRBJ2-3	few	CASGPRRLGQNTDTQYF	TGTGCTAGTGGCCCGAGGCGACTAGGGCAAAACACAGATACGCAGTATTTT
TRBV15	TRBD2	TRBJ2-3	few	CATSSLAGALTDTQYF	TGTGCCACCAGCAGCCTAGCGGGGGCCCTCACAGATACGCAGTATTTT
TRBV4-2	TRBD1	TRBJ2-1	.	CASSQDFGTGRNNEQFF	TGTGCCAGCAGCCAAGATTTTGGGACAGGTAGGAACAATGAGCAGTTCTTC
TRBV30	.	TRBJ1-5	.	CAWSVKRGPQHF	TGTGCCTGGAGTGTAAAGCGGGGACCCCAGCATTTT
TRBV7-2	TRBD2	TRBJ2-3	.	CASSLRTSGSTDTQYF	TGTGCCAGCAGCTTAAGGACTAGCGGGAGCACAGATACGCAGTATTTT
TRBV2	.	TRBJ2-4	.	CASSATSAGDIQYF	TGTGCCAGCAGTGCCACCTCAGCCGGGGACATTCAGTACTTC
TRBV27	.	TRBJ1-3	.	CASRPTVSGNTIYF	TGTGCCAGCAGGCCGACAGTCTCTGGAAACACCATATATTTT
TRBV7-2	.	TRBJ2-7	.	CASSLDPVAPLRHF	TGTGCCAGCAGCTTAGACCCGGTTGCCCCACTAAGGCACTTC
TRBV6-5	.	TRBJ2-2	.	CASSLDRNTGELFF	TGTGCCAGCAGCCTCGACAGGAACACCGGGGAGCTGTTTTTT
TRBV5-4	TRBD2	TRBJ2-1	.	CASSSPGLAGGQVNEQFF	TGTGCCAGCAGCTCCCCGGGACTAGCGGGGGGGCAGGTGAATGAGCAGTTCTTC
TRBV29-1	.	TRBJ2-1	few	CSVGSNEQFF	TGCAGCGTTGGCAGCAATGAGCAGTTCTTC
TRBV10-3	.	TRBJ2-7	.	CAISEFRDWGSYEQYF	TGTGCCATCAGTGAGTTCCGGGACTGGGGCTCCTACGAGCAGTACTTC
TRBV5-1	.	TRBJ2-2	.	CASSIGQTGELFF	TGCGCCAGCAGCATCGGACAAACCGGGGAGCTGTTTTTT
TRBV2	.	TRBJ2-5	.	CASSPGFQETQYF	TGTGCCAGCAGCCCGGGATTCCAAGAGACCCAGTACTTC
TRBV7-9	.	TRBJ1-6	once	CASSLSRPTGYSPLHF	TGTGCCAGCAGCTTATCCCGGCCCACAGGGTACTCACCCCTCCACTTT
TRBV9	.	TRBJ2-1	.	CASSVALPGYSEQFF	TGTGCCAGCAGCGTAGCTCTTCCCGGGTATAGTGAGCAGTTCTTC
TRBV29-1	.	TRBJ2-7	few	CSVTGTYYEQYF	TGCAGCGTTACCGGGACTTACTACGAGCAGTACTTC
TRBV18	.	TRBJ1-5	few	CASSSGAGNQPQHF	TGTGCCAGCTCATCTGGGGCTGGCAATCAGCCCCAGCATTTT